These T cell receptor beta chains were read from a single sample in a study of CXCR3-negative and CXCR3-positive naive CD8 T cells. TCRdb reprocessed the 5' RACE reads and stores each CDR3 protein as one record, lacking DNA. The table lists some 150,000 distinct CDR3 sequences. Sequenced: naive CXCR3+ CD8+ T cells from blood. The source is a human donor in good health. Some clones in this sample may be carry-over from other donors' samples. Both conserved end residues are part of each CDR3. The order of the fields is V gene, J gene, CDR3 protein.

v_call: TRBV5-5
j_call: TRBJ2-2
cdr3_aa: CASSGQGGDTGELFF

v_call: TRBV5-1
j_call: TRBJ1-1
cdr3_aa: CASSMGQGPNTEAFF

v_call: TRBV12-1
j_call: TRBJ1-5
cdr3_aa: CASSFERWSGLGTHF

v_call: TRBV29-1
j_call: TRBJ2-7
cdr3_aa: CSVDGGLTPYEQYF

v_call: TRBV15
j_call: TRBJ2-1
cdr3_aa: CATSRTRDRAGENEQFF

v_call: TRBV7-2
j_call: TRBJ2-5
cdr3_aa: CASRLLGQETQYF

v_call: TRBV7-9
j_call: TRBJ2-1
cdr3_aa: CASSPTGGLAYNEQFF

v_call: TRBV10-3
j_call: TRBJ2-5
cdr3_aa: CAISEDSQETQYF

v_call: TRBV6-5
j_call: TRBJ2-2
cdr3_aa: CASSMSGGVWTGELFF

v_call: TRBV2
j_call: TRBJ2-2
cdr3_aa: CASSEFRSNTGELFF